The 30 T cell receptor beta chains reported below all come from one sample, sequenced in a study of patients and donors after allogeneic stem cell transplantation. TCRdb used MiXCR to reprocess the RT-PCR reads, holding one entry per CDR3 protein. In the table there are over 350,000 distinct CDR3 sequences, approximately 16% of which are singletons. The sequenced sample consisted of blood, either unsorted or a sorted T cell fraction (not recorded which). All receptors come from a human donor who was either an allogeneic HSCT recipient or a stem cell or donor lymphocyte infusion donor (not recorded which). It is not recorded whose cells these are; they may come from a transplant donor.

This clonotype was counted a few times. The chain couples TRBV24-1 to TRBJ2-2; maybe TRBD2 (5 bases). Per germline, CDR1 KGHDR and CDR2 SFDVKD. This CDR3 region has 16 residues. Trimming stripped 2 bases from V and 7 bases from J, with 16 bases between. CDR3 coding DNA: TGTGCCACCAGTGATTGGACGGCCAGCGGAATCGGGGAGCTGTTTTTT. The encoded protein is CATSDWTASGIGELFF.

The rearrangement uses TRBV7-9 and TRBJ2-1, with TRBD2 matching 7 bases. With 3 bases clipped from V and 6 bases from J, the junction kept 8 bases outside the gene matches. Per germline, CDR1 SEHNR and CDR2 FQNEAQ (reference sequence). The CDR3 sequence is 15 residues long. CDR3 in DNA: TGTGCCAGCAGCTTGACTAGCCGGAACGTCAATGAGCAGTTCTTC. This translates into CASSLTSRNVNEQFF. Looking up the rest from reference TRBV7-9 and TRBJ2-1 gives the full variable domain: DTGVSQNPRHKITKRGQNVTFRCDPISEHNRLYWYRQTLGQGPEFLTYFQNEAQLEKSRLLSDRFSAERPKGSFSTLEIQRTEQGDSAMYLCASSLTSRNVNEQFFGPGTRLTVL.

This clonotype showed up just a few times. The junction does not match germline at one end; this may be a read error. The rearrangement links TRBV5-6 to TRBJ2-4; 9 nucleotides match TRBD1. Per the germline V gene, CDR1 is SGHDT and CDR2 is YYEEEE. The CDR3 is 9 amino acids. CDR3 amino acids: CASSWGQGF. CDR3 coding DNA: TGTGCCAGCAGCTGGGGACAGGGCTTC.

This clonotype was found a few times. The rearrangement joins TRBV12-3 or TRBV12-4 to TRBJ2-1; TRBD2 might be the D (6 bases). CDR3 length: 15 amino acids. V lost 7 bases to trimming and J lost 0 bases, with 13 bases between them. The CDR3, as DNA: TGTGCCAGCAAGAATGGGGACTTCTCCTACAATGAGCAGTTCTTC. Translating it yields CASKNGDFSYNEQFF.

This clonotype turned up a few times. This sequence joins TRBV15 and TRBJ2-5, with D tentatively TRBD1 or TRBD2 (5 bases each). The germline V and J ends were trimmed by 3 bases and 4 bases, with 18 bases remaining between them. There are 16 residues in the CDR3. Germline values: CDR1 LNHNV, CDR2 YYDKDF (reference sequence). The CDR3 DNA sequence: TGTGCCACCAGCAGGGGGGAGCTAGTAGTGGGAGAGACCCAGTACTTC. This translates into CATSRGELVVGETQYF.

This rearrangement joins TRBV2 to TRBJ2-2; the D is unclear. Deletions cut 6 bases from V and 6 bases from J, with 8 bases between. This CDR3 is built from 12 residues. The V gene's germline CDR1 is SNHLY and CDR2 FYNNEI. CDR3 protein: CASRMGAGELFF. CDR3 DNA sequence: TGTGCCAGCAGGATGGGTGCCGGGGAGCTGTTTTTT.

This chain links TRBV2 with TRBJ1-2; the match to TRBD1 covers 7 bases. Germline trimming cut 6 bases from V and 8 bases from J; bases unmatched to any gene: 6. The CDR3 has 12 residues. CDR1 and CDR2 (germline): SNHLY, FYNNEI. This CDR3 is CASRDRVVGYTF. CDR3 bases: TGTGCCAGCAGAGACAGGGTGGTCGGCTACACCTTC.

The rearrangement links TRBV4-1 to TRBJ2-1, with TRBD2 matching over 11 bases. With V trimmed by 4 bases and J by 7 bases, 12 bases remained unmatched. Germline CDR1 and CDR2: MGHRA and YSYEKL. CDR3 size: 17 residues. CDR3 protein: CASSPEGQTSGINEQFF. CDR3 nucleotide sequence: TGCGCCAGCAGCCCAGAAGGCCAGACTAGCGGGATAAATGAGCAGTTCTTC.

V and J are TRBV12-5 and TRBJ2-7; D gene uncertain. This CDR3 has 18 residues. Trimming removed 2 bases from V and 2 bases from J, with 22 bases in between. CDR1 LGHNT and CDR2 FRNRAP come from the germline V gene. CDR3 sequence: CASGLPDRASSSAYEQYF. The CDR3 nucleotides read TGTGCTAGTGGTTTGCCAGACCGGGCCTCGTCAAGCGCCTACGAGCAGTACTTC.

The chain links TRBV5-1 to TRBJ2-7; TRBD2 is a possible D gene (5 bases). This CDR3 comprises 16 residues. The germline V gene has CDR1 SGHRS and CDR2 YFSETQ. The V end lost 6 bases, the J end lost 0 bases, and 19 bases lay between the germline ends. The CDR3 sequence: CASTGSRTPYSYEQYF. CDR3 DNA sequence: TGCGCCAGCACAGGATCCAGGACTCCTTACTCCTACGAGCAGTACTTC.

The rearrangement uses TRBV15 and TRBJ2-1; 8 bases fit TRBD1. CDR1 is LNHNV, CDR2 YYDKDF, per germline (reference sequence). V gave up 5 bases and J gave up 4 bases; unmatched junction bases: 7. This CDR3 is built from 15 residues. CDR3 amino acids: CATSSDRGRYNEQFF. The CDR3 nucleotides are TGTGCCACCAGCTCAGACAGGGGTCGATACAATGAGCAGTTCTTC.

The chain joins TRBV20-1 to TRBJ2-7; 8 bases match TRBD2. The length of the CDR3 is 14 residues. The germline V gene encodes CDR1 DFQATT and CDR2 SNEGSKA (reference sequence). V lost 6 bases to trimming and J lost 0 bases; unmatched junction nucleotides: 7. CDR3 DNA: TGCAGTGCCCCGACTAGCGAAAGCTCCTACGAGCAGTACTTC. Translating it yields CSAPTSESSYEQYF.

In this sample, this clonotype turned up a few times. This sequence joins TRBV4-2 and TRBJ1-1; D not resolved. Trimming stripped 3 bases from V and 5 bases from J, with 13 bases between. The length of the CDR3 is 14 residues. Per the germline V gene, CDR1 is LGHNA and CDR2 is YNFKEQ. CDR3 nucleotides: TGTGCCAGCAGCCAGGTAAAGACTGGGACTGAAGCTTTCTTT. Protein product: CASSQVKTGTEAFF.

This clonotype was observed a handful of times. The V gene is TRBV5-1, the J gene TRBJ2-7; 8 positions agree with TRBD2. The V gene end was trimmed by 4 bases and the J gene end by 2 bases; junction bases not matched to a gene: 8. Germline V gene data show CDR1 as SGHRS and CDR2 as YFSETQ. The CDR3 is 15 amino acids. The CDR3 DNA sequence: TGCGCCAGCAGCCCGACTAGCGCGCAACCCTACGAGCAGTACTTC. It translates to CASSPTSAQPYEQYF. Based on the CDR3 plus reference TRBV5-1 and TRBJ2-7, the full variable domain is KAGVTQTPRYLIKTRGQQVTLSCSPISGHRSVSWYQQTPGQGLQFLFEYFSETQRNKGNFPGRFSGRQFSNSRSEMNVSTLELGDSALYLCASSPTSAQPYEQYFGPGTRLTVT.

The V and J genes are TRBV19 and TRBJ1-1, with 7 bases identical to TRBD1. With V trimmed by 0 bases and J by 9 bases, 4 bases remained unmatched. Per germline, CDR1 LNHDA and CDR2 SQIVND (reference sequence). This CDR3 region has 13 residues. The CDR3 loop is CASSIDQRGQAFF. CDR3 nucleotides: TGTGCCAGTAGTATAGATCAGAGGGGGCAAGCTTTCTTT.

This clonotype has ten or more counts. The chain has TRBV5-1 and TRBJ2-1; 8 bases line up with TRBD2. Germline CDR1 reads SGHRS; CDR2 reads YFSETQ. V shed 0 bases, J shed 0 bases, and the junction held 2 bases outside the gene matches. This CDR3 spans 16 amino acids. CDR3 amino acids: CASSLAGLASYNEQFF. The DNA for the CDR3 is TGCGCCAGCAGCTTGGCCGGACTAGCCTCCTACAATGAGCAGTTCTTC.

This chain joins TRBV7-9 and TRBJ2-3; the D gene is possibly TRBD1 (6 bases). Germline loops: CDR1 SEHNR, CDR2 FQNEAQ (reference sequence). The V end was cut by 5 bases, the J end by 0 bases, with 12 bases between. The CDR3 extends over 15 amino acids. The CDR3 bases are TGTGCCAGCAGCGCAGGGGCCCAAAGCACAGATACGCAGTATTTT. Protein sequence: CASSAGAQSTDTQYF.

This clonotype was recorded at least ten times. This chain uses TRBV24-1 with TRBJ1-2, with a tentative D call TRBD1 (5 bases). The germline gives CDR1 KGHDR, CDR2 SFDVKD. V lost 0 bases and J 1 base, leaving 8 bases between the germline ends. This CDR3 comprises 15 residues. The CDR3 protein is CATSDLPGGNYGYTF. CDR3 nucleotides: TGTGCCACCAGTGATTTGCCTGGGGGTAACTATGGCTACACCTTC.

This clonotype was seen many times. This chain joins TRBV29-1 and TRBJ1-5, with D tentatively TRBD1 (6 bases). Germline CDR1 reads SQVTM; CDR2 reads ANQGSEA. This CDR3 is built from 15 residues. With 6 bases removed from V and 8 bases from J, the gap between germline ends came to 23 bases. CDR3 coding DNA: TGCAGCGTCTCCCAGGGGACGCGGAAAGGGGAGCCCCAGCATTTT. The encoded protein is CSVSQGTRKGEPQHF.

The chain couples TRBV3-1 to TRBJ1-4; weak D call: TRBD1 (5 bases). CDR3 length: 14 amino acids. Deletions cut 2 bases from V and 5 bases from J, with 9 bases between. Per germline, CDR1 LGHDT and CDR2 YNNKEL (reference sequence). CDR3 sequence: CASSQFGQNEKLFF. CDR3 in DNA: TGTGCCAGCAGCCAATTCGGACAAAATGAAAAACTGTTTTTT.

The chain employs TRBV10-3 and TRBJ1-5; perhaps TRBD1 as D (5 bases). The CDR3 covers 14 residues. Germline V lookup: CDR1 ENHRY, CDR2 SYGVKD. Trimming pared 2 bases from V and 6 bases from J, leaving 11 bases between. CDR3 nucleotide sequence: TGTGCCATCAGTGAGAGGGGCGCGGGTCAGCCCCAGCATTTT. Its protein product is CAISERGAGQPQHF.

This clonotype appeared a few times. The chain is built from TRBV11-1 and TRBJ2-1; weak D call: TRBD1 (7 bases). Germline V gene sequence: CDR1 SGHAT, CDR2 FQDESV (reference sequence). V lost 4 bases to trimming and J lost 7 bases, with 20 bases between them. This CDR3 has 16 residues. In DNA form, the CDR3 reads TGTGCCAGCAGCTCGATCAGGGGGACTTATAGGAATGAGCAGTTCTTC. It is translated as CASSSIRGTYRNEQFF.

This clonotype was seen a handful of times. At one boundary the junction diverges from the germline segment, which might be a read error. The rearrangement uses TRBV12-3 or TRBV12-4 and TRBJ2-7; 12 bases are a match to TRBD2. This CDR3 contains 15 residues. The CDR3 DNA reads TGTACCAGCAGTTTAGGACTAGCGGGAAACTACGAGCAGTACTTC. Amino acids: CTSSLGLAGNYEQYF.

The V call is TRBV5-1, the J call TRBJ1-2; D is unresolved. This CDR3 spans 15 amino acids. V was pared by 1 base and J by 6 bases, with 16 bases between. Germline CDR1 and CDR2: SGHRS and YFSETQ. Written as DNA, the CDR3 is TGCGCCAGCAGCTTGACCGGGAGAACCACGGATGGCTACACCTTC. Translating it yields CASSLTGRTTDGYTF.

This clonotype was detected a few times. The chain employs TRBV20-1 and TRBJ2-7; D gene unclear. The germline V gene has CDR1 DFQATT and CDR2 SNEGSKA (reference sequence). V was shortened by 6 bases and J by 2 bases, with 11 bases between the two germline ends. The CDR3 loop spans 12 amino acids. CDR3 amino acids: CSASRDPYEQYF. CDR3 sequence (DNA): TGCAGTGCCTCTAGAGATCCCTACGAGCAGTACTTC.

The J gene is TRBJ2-2, the V gene TRBV5-5, with no clear D. Trimming took off 6 bases at V and 5 bases at J, with 5 bases between the two ends. CDR1 and CDR2 from the germline V gene are SGHKS and YYEKEE (reference sequence). The CDR3 is 11 residues long. CDR3 protein: CASTRTGELFF. CDR3 DNA: TGTGCCAGCACGAGGACCGGGGAGCTGTTTTTT.

This clonotype was counted many times. This sequence joins TRBV7-2 and TRBJ2-1, with no clear D. Trimming cost V 3 bases and J 4 bases, with 16 bases left between them. CDR3 size: 16 residues. The germline CDR1 and CDR2 sequences are SGHTA and FQGNSA. Here the CDR3 reads CASSLDGTRYYNEQFF. DNA for the CDR3: TGTGCCAGCAGCTTGGACGGAACCCGTTATTACAATGAGCAGTTCTTC.

This clonotype is a singleton in its sample. The rearrangement joins TRBV7-9 to TRBJ1-1; perhaps TRBD1 as D (5 bases). Trimming took 1 base from V and 6 from J, leaving 9 bases between them. Germline CDR1 reads SEHNR; CDR2 reads FQNEAQ (reference sequence). The CDR3 spans 13 residues. In DNA form, the CDR3 reads TGTGCCAGCAGCTTAGAGGGGATGGCTGAAGCTTTCTTT. The encoded protein is CASSLEGMAEAFF.

This clonotype was counted between two and nine times. The chain joins TRBV2 to TRBJ2-2, with a possible D match to TRBD2 (6 bases). Germline V gene lookup returns CDR1 SNHLY and CDR2 FYNNEI. V was pared by 6 bases and J by 3 bases, with 8 bases between. This CDR3 region has 13 residues. CDR3 nucleotide sequence: TGTGCCAGCAGGGGACTCTACACCGGGGAGCTGTTTTTT. It is translated as CASRGLYTGELFF.

The CDR3, as DNA: TGTGCCATCAGGAGGCATTTGACCGGGGAGCTGTTTTTT. Residues: CAIRRHLTGELFF. The V call is TRBV10-3, the J call TRBJ2-2; D remains unclear. Germline V CDR1 and CDR2: ENHRY, SYGVKD. V lost 6 bases and J 5 bases, leaving 10 bases between the germline ends. The CDR3 sequence is 13 residues long.